This T cell receptor (beta chain) originates from a study of cytomegalovirus exposure and HLA in healthy donors. General study points: In a later analysis, TCR beta V- and J-gene trimming was associated with a missense DCLRE1C variant. The study dropped some indistinguishable V segments, TRBV6-2 and TRBV6-3 among them. The majority of CMV-associated TCR beta chains were reported as apparently HLA-restricted in a later analysis.

For this clone: As yet, its antigen is unknown.

The PCR was carried out with 60 Vbeta primers and 13 Jbeta primers. TCRdb's table, derived via immunoSEQ multiplex PCR, lists solely in-frame clones and lacks some. The sample holds about 170,000 clones, roughly three quarters seen once. Trimming stripped 2 bases from V and 0 bases from J, with 8 bases between. Germline V gives CDR1 MNHEY, CDR2 SVGAGI. This CDR3 comprises 14 residues. J is TRBJ2-7 and V is TRBV6-5, with unresolved D. Sample: PBMCs. The sequence derives from a woman between 45 and 60 years old in good health and CMV-seronegative. The CDR3 sequence is CASSYGRYSYEQYF. The CDR3, as DNA: TGTGCCAGCAGTTACGGCAGGTACTCCTACGAGCAGTACTTC.